This TCR beta chain originates from a study of cytomegalovirus exposure and HLA in healthy donors. Study-wide findings and caveats: The authors listed 164 TCR beta chains as cytomegalovirus-associated. Solely CMV serostatus was available to characterize immune exposure.

Losses at the gene ends were 7 bases for V and 4 bases for J; bases not matched to a gene: 5. Germline V gives CDR1 MNHNS, CDR2 SASEGT. The CDR3 covers 14 residues. Researchers ran the PCR with 60 Vbeta and 13 Jbeta primers. Clones were sequenced by immunoSEQ multiplex PCR, and TCRdb holds only the in-frame ones, with some missing. The sample lists 150,000 or so clones; about 73% were seen once. In the case of this clone: Its specificity is unknown.

The source material was PBMCs. The V call is TRBV6-1, the J call TRBJ1-5, with 9 bases matching TRBD1. This clonotype originated in a man in his forties or fifties in good health and CMV-seropositive. The CDR3 bases are TGTGCCAGCACCACCGACAGGGGGAATCAGCCCCAGCATTTT. It is translated as CASTTDRGNQPQHF.